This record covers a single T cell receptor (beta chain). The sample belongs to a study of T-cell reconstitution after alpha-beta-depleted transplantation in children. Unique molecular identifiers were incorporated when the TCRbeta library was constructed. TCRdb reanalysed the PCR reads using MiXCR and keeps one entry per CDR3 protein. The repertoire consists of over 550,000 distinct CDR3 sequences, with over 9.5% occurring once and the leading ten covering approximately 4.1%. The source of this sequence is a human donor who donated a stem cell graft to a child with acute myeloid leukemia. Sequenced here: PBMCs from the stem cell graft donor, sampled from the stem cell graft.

CDR3 sequence: CASSDGTPSGYTF. The CDR3, as DNA: TGTGCCAGCAGCGACGGGACACCCAGTGGCTACACCTTC. V and J are TRBV12-3 or TRBV12-4 and TRBJ1-2, with D perhaps matching TRBD1 (6 bases). Trimming took 6 bases from V and 7 from J, leaving 15 bases between them. The CDR3 is made up of 13 amino acids.